This T cell receptor beta chain was recovered during a study of blood T cell repertoires in COVID-19. At the level of the study: Collection of acute and convalescent COVID-19 samples took place in the United States, Italy and Spain. Sources were T cells, B-cell-depleted T cells, or PBMCs; the material itself was cDNA or gDNA.

Original processing methods: How many nucleated cells were present was estimated from reference gene primer amplification. Libraries were prepared by immunoSEQ multiplex PCR; TCRdb keeps only in-frame clonotypes and omits some of them. V, J and clone size derive from that table, while D and trimming were established from the DNA sequence. The table shows about 63,000 clones, with around 85% occurring only once. Germline V gene sequence: CDR1 SGHRS, CDR2 YFSETQ. Trimming cost V 0 bases and J 6 bases, with 12 bases left between them. This CDR3 is 15 amino acids long. The chain recombines TRBV5-1 with TRBJ2-2, with D possibly being TRBD1 (6 bases). The sequence was collected from a woman older than 75 with acute or convalescent COVID-19. The sample was peripheral blood. CDR3 sequence (DNA): TGCGCCAGCAGCTTGGTACAGGGTACTGCCGGGGAGCTGTTTTTT. Translated, it gives CASSLVQGTAGELFF. Variable domain in full (rest from reference TRBV5-1 and TRBJ2-2): KAGVTQTPRYLIKTRGQQVTLSCSPISGHRSVSWYQQTPGQGLQFLFEYFSETQRNKGNFPGRFSGRQFSNSRSEMNVSTLELGDSALYLCASSLVQGTAGELFFGEGSRLTVL.